The present T cell receptor beta chain was sequenced within a study of cytomegalovirus exposure and HLA in healthy donors. Background on the study: The early release's HLA-typed donors yielded roughly 85 million unique TCRs. Study-wide findings and caveats: Per a later analysis, 15,000 to 20,000 TCR beta sequences showed association with HLA alleles at 0.05 false discovery rate. A link between a missense DCLRE1C variant and TCR beta V- and J-gene trimming emerged from a later analysis.

Primers included in the PCR were 60 Vbeta and 13 Jbeta primers. The repertoire was sequenced with immunoSEQ multiplex PCR; TCRdb's copy has only in-frame clones and lacks some. The table lists about 140,000 clones, around 72% of them singletons. This CDR3 is built from 14 residues. Germline V lookup: CDR1 SGHDT, CDR2 YYEEEE. Trimming removed 7 bases from V and 1 base from J, with 12 bases in between. Comment on this clone: Its antigen remains unknown.

The genes are TRBV5-6 and TRBJ2-1; a weak D match, TRBD2 (6 bases). Sequencing was carried out using PBMCs. The clonotype comes from a human donor in good health. The CDR3: CASGRDSSYNEQFF. DNA for the CDR3: TGTGCCAGCGGTAGGGACTCTTCCTACAATGAGCAGTTCTTC.